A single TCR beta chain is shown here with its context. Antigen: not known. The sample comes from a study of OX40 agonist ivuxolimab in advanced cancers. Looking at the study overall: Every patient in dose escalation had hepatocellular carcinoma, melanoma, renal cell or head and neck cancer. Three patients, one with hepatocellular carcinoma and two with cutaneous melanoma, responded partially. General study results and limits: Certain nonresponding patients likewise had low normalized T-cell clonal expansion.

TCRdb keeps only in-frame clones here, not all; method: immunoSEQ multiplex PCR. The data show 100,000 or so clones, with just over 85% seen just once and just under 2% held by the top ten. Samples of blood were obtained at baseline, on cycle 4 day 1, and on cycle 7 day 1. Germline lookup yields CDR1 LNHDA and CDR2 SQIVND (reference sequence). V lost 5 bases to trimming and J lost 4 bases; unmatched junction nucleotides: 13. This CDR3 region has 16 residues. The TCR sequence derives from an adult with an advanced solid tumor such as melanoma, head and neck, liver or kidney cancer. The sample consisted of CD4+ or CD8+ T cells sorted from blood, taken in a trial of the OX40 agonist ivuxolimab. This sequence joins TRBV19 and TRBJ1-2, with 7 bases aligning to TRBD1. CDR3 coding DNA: TGTGCCAGTAGTCTTCTGACAGGGCCGCTTGGCTATGGCTACACCTTC. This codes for CASSLLTGPLGYGYTF.